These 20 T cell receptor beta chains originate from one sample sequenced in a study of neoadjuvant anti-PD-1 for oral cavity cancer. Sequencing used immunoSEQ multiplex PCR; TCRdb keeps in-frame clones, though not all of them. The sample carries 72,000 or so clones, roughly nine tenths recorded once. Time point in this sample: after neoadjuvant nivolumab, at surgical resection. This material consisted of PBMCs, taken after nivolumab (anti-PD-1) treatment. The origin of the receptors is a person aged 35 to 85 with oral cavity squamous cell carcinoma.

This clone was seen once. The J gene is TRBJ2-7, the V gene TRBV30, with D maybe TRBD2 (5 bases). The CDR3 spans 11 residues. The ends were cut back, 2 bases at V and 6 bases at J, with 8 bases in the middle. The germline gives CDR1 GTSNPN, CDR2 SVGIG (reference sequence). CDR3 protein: CAWSSGREQYF. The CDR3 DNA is TGTGCCTGGAGTAGCGGTCGCGAGCAGTACTTC. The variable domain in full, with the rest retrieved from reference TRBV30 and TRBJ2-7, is SQTIHQWPATLVQPVGSPLSLECTVEGTSNPNLYWYRQAAGRGLQLLFYSVGIGQISSEVPQNLSASRPQDRQFILSSKKLLLSDSGFYLCAWSSGREQYFGPGTRLTVT.

The DNA for the CDR3 is TGCGCCAGCAGCTTGGCTCCTGGGGGAATTCCCAATGAGCAGTTCTTC. This encodes CASSLAPGGIPNEQFF. The rearrangement uses TRBV5-1 and TRBJ2-1; either TRBD1 or TRBD2 may supply D (5 bases each). This CDR3 region has 16 residues. The V and J ends lost 0 bases and 6 bases respectively, with 16 bases between them. CDR1 is SGHRS and CDR2 is YFSETQ in the germline V gene.

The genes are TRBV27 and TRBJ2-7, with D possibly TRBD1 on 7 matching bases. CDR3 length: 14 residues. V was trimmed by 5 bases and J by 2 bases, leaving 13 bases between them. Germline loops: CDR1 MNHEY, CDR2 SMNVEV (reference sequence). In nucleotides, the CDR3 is TGTGCCAGCAGTCTCCAGGGGGGCCCCTACGAGCAGTACTTC. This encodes CASSLQGGPYEQYF.

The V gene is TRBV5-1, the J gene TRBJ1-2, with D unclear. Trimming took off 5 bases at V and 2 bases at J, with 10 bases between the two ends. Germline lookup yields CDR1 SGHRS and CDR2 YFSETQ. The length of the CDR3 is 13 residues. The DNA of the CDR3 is TGCGCCAGCAGGCCCGCGGCCAACTATGGCTACACCTTC. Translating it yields CASRPAANYGYTF.

The DNA of the CDR3 is TGTGCCAGCAGCTTAGAAGGGGCGAGTGGCTACACCTTC. Residues: CASSLEGASGYTF. The gene calls are TRBV11-2 and TRBJ1-2; perhaps TRBD1 as D (5 bases). V was pared by 0 bases and J by 7 bases, with 9 bases between. Per germline, CDR1 SGHAT and CDR2 FQNNGV. The CDR3 has 13 residues.

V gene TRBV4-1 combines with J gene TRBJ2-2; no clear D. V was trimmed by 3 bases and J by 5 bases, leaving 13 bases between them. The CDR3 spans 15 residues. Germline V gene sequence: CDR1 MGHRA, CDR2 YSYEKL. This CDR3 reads CASSQNPVGTGELFF. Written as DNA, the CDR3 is TGCGCCAGCAGCCAGAACCCCGTCGGAACCGGGGAGCTGTTTTTT.

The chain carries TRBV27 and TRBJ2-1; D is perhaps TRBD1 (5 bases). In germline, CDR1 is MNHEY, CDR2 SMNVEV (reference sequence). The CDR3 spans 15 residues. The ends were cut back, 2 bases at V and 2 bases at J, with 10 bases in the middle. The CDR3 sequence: CASSLVGPPYNEQFF. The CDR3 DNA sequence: TGTGCCAGCAGTTTAGTGGGGCCTCCCTACAATGAGCAGTTCTTC.

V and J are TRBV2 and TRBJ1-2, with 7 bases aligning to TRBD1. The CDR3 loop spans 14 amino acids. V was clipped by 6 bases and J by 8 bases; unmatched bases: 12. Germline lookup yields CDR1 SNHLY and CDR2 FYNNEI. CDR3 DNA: TGTGCCAGCAGCCCGGGACAGACTTCTTCCGGCTACACCTTC. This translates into CASSPGQTSSGYTF.

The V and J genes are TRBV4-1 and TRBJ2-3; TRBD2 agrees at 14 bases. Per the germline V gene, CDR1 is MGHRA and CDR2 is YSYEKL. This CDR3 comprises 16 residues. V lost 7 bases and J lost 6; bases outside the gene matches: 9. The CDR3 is CASTGTSGRSADTQYF. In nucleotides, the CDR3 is TGCGCCAGCACCGGGACTAGCGGGAGAAGTGCGGATACGCAGTATTTT.

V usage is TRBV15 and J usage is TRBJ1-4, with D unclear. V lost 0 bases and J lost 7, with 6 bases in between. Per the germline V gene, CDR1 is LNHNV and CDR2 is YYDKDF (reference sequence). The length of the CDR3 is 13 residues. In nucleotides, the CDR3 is TGTGCCACCAGCAGAGATTCGAGTGAAAAACTGTTTTTT. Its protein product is CATSRDSSEKLFF. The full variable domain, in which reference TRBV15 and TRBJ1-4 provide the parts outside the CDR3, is DAMVIQNPRYQVTQFGKPVTLSCSQTLNHNVMYWYQQKSSQAPKLLFHYYDKDFNNEADTPDNFQSRRPNTSFCFLDIRSPGLGDTAMYLCATSRDSSEKLFFGSGTQLSVL.

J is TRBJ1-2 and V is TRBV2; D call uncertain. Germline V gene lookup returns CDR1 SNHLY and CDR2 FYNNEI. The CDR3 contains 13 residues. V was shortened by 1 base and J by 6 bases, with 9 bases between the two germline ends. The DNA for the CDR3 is TGTGCCAGCAGTGAAGGGCGGACTGATGGCTACACCTTC. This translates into CASSEGRTDGYTF.

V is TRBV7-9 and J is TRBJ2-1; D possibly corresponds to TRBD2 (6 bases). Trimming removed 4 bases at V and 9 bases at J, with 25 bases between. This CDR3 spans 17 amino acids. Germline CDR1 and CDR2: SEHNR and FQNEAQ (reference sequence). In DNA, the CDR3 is TGTGCCAGCAGCTCGACCATCCGAATGTTGGAGGGCCCTGAGCAGTTCTTC. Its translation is CASSSTIRMLEGPEQFF.

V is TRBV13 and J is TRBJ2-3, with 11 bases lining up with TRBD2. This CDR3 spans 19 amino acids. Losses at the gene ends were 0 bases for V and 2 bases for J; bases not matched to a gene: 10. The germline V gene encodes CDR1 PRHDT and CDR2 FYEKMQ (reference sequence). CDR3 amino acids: CASSLGLGLAGRNTDTQYF. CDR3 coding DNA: TGTGCCAGCAGCTTAGGCCTAGGACTAGCGGGCCGTAACACAGATACGCAGTATTTT.

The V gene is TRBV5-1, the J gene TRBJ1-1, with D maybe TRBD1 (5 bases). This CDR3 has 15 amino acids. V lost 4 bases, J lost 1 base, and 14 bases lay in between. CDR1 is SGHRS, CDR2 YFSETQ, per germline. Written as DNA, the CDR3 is TGCGCCAGCAGCATAAGGGGCCAGCCGAACACTGAAGCTTTCTTT. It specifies CASSIRGQPNTEAFF.

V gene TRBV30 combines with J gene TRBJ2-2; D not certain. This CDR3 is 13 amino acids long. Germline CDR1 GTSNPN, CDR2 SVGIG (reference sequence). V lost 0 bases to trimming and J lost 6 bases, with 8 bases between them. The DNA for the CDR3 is TGTGCCTGGAGTGTACAAGGTCCCGGGGAGCTGTTTTTT. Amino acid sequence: CAWSVQGPGELFF.

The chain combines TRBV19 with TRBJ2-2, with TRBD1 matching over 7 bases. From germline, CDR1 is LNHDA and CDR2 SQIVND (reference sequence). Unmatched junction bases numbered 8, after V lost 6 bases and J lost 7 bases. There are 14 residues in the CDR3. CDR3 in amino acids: CASRPDRVGGELFF. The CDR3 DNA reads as TGTGCCAGTAGACCCGACAGGGTCGGCGGGGAGCTGTTTTTT. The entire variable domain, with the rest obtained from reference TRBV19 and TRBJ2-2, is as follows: DGGITQSPKYLFRKEGQNVTLSCEQNLNHDAMYWYRQDPGQGLRLIYYSQIVNDFQKGDIAEGYSVSREKKESFPLTVTSAQKNPTAFYLCASRPDRVGGELFFGEGSRLTVL.

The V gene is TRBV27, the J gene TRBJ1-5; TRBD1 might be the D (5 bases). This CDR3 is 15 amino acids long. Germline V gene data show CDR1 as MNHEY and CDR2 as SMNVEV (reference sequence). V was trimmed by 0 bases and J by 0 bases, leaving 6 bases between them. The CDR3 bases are TGTGCCAGCAGTTTATCGGGGGGTAGCAATCAGCCCCAGCATTTT. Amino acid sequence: CASSLSGGSNQPQHF.

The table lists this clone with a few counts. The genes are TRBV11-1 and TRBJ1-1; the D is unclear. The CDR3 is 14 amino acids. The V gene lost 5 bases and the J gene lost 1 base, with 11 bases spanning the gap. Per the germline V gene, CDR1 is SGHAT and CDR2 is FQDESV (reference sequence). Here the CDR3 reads CASSPRYRNTEAFF. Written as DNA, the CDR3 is TGTGCCAGCAGCCCCCGGTATCGGAACACTGAAGCTTTCTTT.

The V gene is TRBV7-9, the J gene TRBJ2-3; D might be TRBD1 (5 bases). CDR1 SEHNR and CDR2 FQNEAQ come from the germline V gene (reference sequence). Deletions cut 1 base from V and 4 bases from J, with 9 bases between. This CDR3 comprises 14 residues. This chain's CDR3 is CASSLGRVPDTQYF. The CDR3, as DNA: TGTGCCAGCAGCTTAGGCAGGGTACCAGATACGCAGTATTTT.

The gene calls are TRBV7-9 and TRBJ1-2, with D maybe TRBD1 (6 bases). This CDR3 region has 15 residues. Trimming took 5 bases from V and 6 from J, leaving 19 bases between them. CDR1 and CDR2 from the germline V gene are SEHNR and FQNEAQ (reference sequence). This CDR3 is CASSKGVNGGHGYTF. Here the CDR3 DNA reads TGTGCCAGCAGCAAAGGGGTGAACGGGGGGCATGGCTACACCTTC.